The next 16 T cell receptor beta chains were all read from a single sample in a study of CD8 T cells in ankylosing spondylitis. These receptors have no known antigen. Study-level findings and limits: What appeared characteristic of ankylosing spondylitis blood was a TCR beta motif of several highly homologous variants.

TCRdb reprocessed the 5' RACE reads via MiXCR and lists one record per CDR3 protein. The sample lists about 840,000 distinct CDR3 sequences, about an eighth occurring once. Sequencing input: blood, either unsorted or a sorted T cell fraction (not recorded which). These receptors all stem from a male donor with ankylosing spondylitis.

This clonotype occurred a few times. The J gene is TRBJ1-2, the V gene TRBV11-2, with 7 nucleotides matching TRBD1. Germline trimming cut 1 base from V and 4 bases from J; bases unmatched to any gene: 15. The V gene's germline CDR1 is SGHAT and CDR2 FQNNGV. This CDR3 comprises 18 residues. CDR3 sequence (DNA): TGTGCCAGCAGCTTAGGGGGAACAGGGGCAAGGGCGACCTATGGCTACACCTTC. This gives the protein CASSLGGTGARATYGYTF.

In this sample, this clonotype turned up many times. The chain uses TRBV12-3 or TRBV12-4 and TRBJ1-1; D uncertain. This CDR3 is built from 13 residues. Trimming removed 4 bases from V and 1 base from J, with 7 bases in between. The chain's CDR3 is CASSSWQNTEAFF. CDR3 nucleotides: TGTGCCAGCAGTTCTTGGCAGAACACTGAAGCTTTCTTT.

This clonotype has at least ten counts. The chain recombines TRBV10-3 with TRBJ2-7; D gene unclear. The CDR3 covers 12 residues. Per the germline V gene, CDR1 is ENHRY and CDR2 is SYGVKD. Trimming cost V 11 bases and J 1 base, with 12 bases left between them. As DNA, the CDR3 is TGTGCCGCAGCCGGGCCATCCTACGAGCAGTACTTC. Its protein is CAAAGPSYEQYF.

The chain combines TRBV9 with TRBJ2-3, with TRBD2 matching 10 bases. Trimming at V came to 4 bases and at J to 0 bases, leaving 14 bases not matched to a gene. The CDR3 totals 19 residues. Germline values: CDR1 SGDLS, CDR2 YYNGEE. In DNA, the CDR3 is TGTGCCAGCAGCCCCCTGGGAGCGGGGGGGCGTACTAGCACAGATACGCAGTATTTT. Translated: CASSPLGAGGRTSTDTQYF. The full variable domain, its missing parts supplied by reference TRBV9 and TRBJ2-3, is DSGVTQTPKHLITATGQRVTLRCSPRSGDLSVYWYQQSLDQGLQFLIQYYNGEERAKGNILERFSAQQFPDLHSELNLSSLELGDSALYFCASSPLGAGGRTSTDTQYFGPGTRLTVL.

The chain couples TRBV4-1 to TRBJ2-1, with 9 bases fitting TRBD1. V was clipped by 4 bases and J by 7 bases; unmatched bases: 11. The germline V gene encodes CDR1 MGHRA and CDR2 YSYEKL. This CDR3 contains 16 residues. In DNA, the CDR3 is TGCGCCAGCAGCCCCCGACATTCGACAGGGGGGAATGAGCAGTTCTTC. Its translation: CASSPRHSTGGNEQFF.

This clonotype was detected only a few times. The chain is built from TRBV20-1 and TRBJ1-4, with TRBD1 as a possible D gene (6 bases). Germline CDR1 reads DFQATT; CDR2 reads SNEGSKA (reference sequence). The CDR3 covers 13 residues. V lost 3 bases and J 8 bases, leaving 13 bases between the germline ends. The DNA for the CDR3 is TGCAGTGCTAGGATGGGGGCGTGGGAAAAACTGTTTTTT. It translates to CSARMGAWEKLFF.

V and J are TRBV5-1 and TRBJ2-3; D not certain. The CDR3 consists of 13 residues. V lost 1 base, J lost 10 bases, and 13 bases lay in between. CDR1 and CDR2 (germline): SGHRS, YFSETQ. The CDR3 loop is CASSLLITDAQYF. For the CDR3, the DNA is TGCGCCAGCAGCTTGCTTATAACGGATGCGCAGTATTTT.

The V call is TRBV20-1, the J call TRBJ1-2; TRBD1 is a possible D gene (6 bases). Germline CDR1 DFQATT, CDR2 SNEGSKA (reference sequence). The ends were cut back, 0 bases at V and 3 bases at J, with 14 bases in the middle. This CDR3 is built from 15 residues. CDR3: CSARDSTGSDYGYTF. For the CDR3, the DNA is TGCAGTGCTAGAGATTCGACAGGATCGGACTATGGCTACACCTTC.

This sequence joins TRBV7-2 and TRBJ1-3; D gene uncertain. Germline V gives CDR1 SGHTA, CDR2 FQGNSA. V lost 4 bases to trimming and J lost 4 bases, with 20 bases between them. The CDR3 contains 17 residues. CDR3 region: CASSSRLDLGSGNTIYF. CDR3 nucleotides: TGTGCCAGCAGCTCCAGATTGGATTTGGGGAGCGGAAACACCATATATTTT.

This clonotype was counted a few times. In DNA form, the CDR3 reads TGTGCCAGCAGCTTAGTTTGGGACAGCTCCTACGAGCAGTACTTC. This codes for CASSLVWDSSYEQYF. The genes are TRBV11-2 and TRBJ2-7, with TRBD1 matching over 7 bases. This CDR3 has 15 residues. The germline gives CDR1 SGHAT, CDR2 FQNNGV. J was trimmed by 0 bases and V by 1 base; bases with no gene match: 3. Filled out from reference TRBV11-2 and TRBJ2-7, the complete variable domain reads EAGVAQSPRYKIIEKRQSVAFWCNPISGHATLYWYQQILGQGPKLLIQFQNNGVVDDSQLPKDRFSAERLKGVDSTLKIQPAKLEDSAVYLCASSLVWDSSYEQYFGPGTRLTVT.

This clonotype was counted only a few times. The chain joins TRBV7-2 to TRBJ2-1; D may be TRBD1 (5 bases). Trimming shortened V by 1 base and J by 7 bases, and 17 bases separated the two germline ends. The germline V gene encodes CDR1 SGHTA and CDR2 FQGNSA. The CDR3 has 16 residues. CDR3 loop: CASSLGTGRPGNEQFF. The CDR3 DNA sequence: TGTGCCAGCAGCTTAGGAACAGGCCGACCCGGGAATGAGCAGTTCTTC.

The V gene is TRBV9, the J gene TRBJ2-3, with D unresolved. V lost 2 bases and J lost 2, with 6 bases in between. The CDR3 is 13 amino acids. Germline V gene lookup returns CDR1 SGDLS and CDR2 YYNGEE. Here the CDR3 DNA reads TGTGCCAGCAGCGTCACTTTCACAGATACGCAGTATTTT. This translates into CASSVTFTDTQYF.

This clonotype was observed a handful of times. The rearrangement uses TRBV20-1 and TRBJ1-2, with 9 positions matching TRBD1. J lost 2 bases, V lost 4 bases, and 11 bases had no gene match. CDR3 size: 16 residues. Germline V gene lookup returns CDR1 DFQATT and CDR2 SNEGSKA (reference sequence). The CDR3 is CSAKRGQGGSNYGYTF. CDR3 coding DNA: TGCAGTGCTAAAAGGGGACAGGGAGGGTCGAACTATGGCTACACCTTC.

The chain uses TRBV20-1 and TRBJ1-2, with a possible D match to TRBD1 (6 bases). With 0 bases removed from V and 3 bases from J, the gap between germline ends came to 11 bases. The CDR3 has 14 amino acids. Per germline, CDR1 DFQATT and CDR2 SNEGSKA (reference sequence). The CDR3 region is CSARERGADYGYTF. Written as DNA, the CDR3 is TGCAGTGCTAGAGAACGGGGGGCGGACTATGGCTACACCTTC.

This clonotype has ten or more counts. The gene calls are TRBV12-3 or TRBV12-4 and TRBJ1-1, with 7 bases aligning to TRBD1. V gave up 5 bases and J gave up 10 bases; unmatched junction bases: 10. This CDR3 region has 13 residues. For the CDR3, the DNA is TGTGCCAGCAGTCCTGACAGGGTACAGAGAGCTTTCTTT. The encoded protein is CASSPDRVQRAFF.

The rearrangement links TRBV20-1 to TRBJ2-7, with 9 nucleotides matching TRBD2. The CDR3 length is 17 residues. The germline V gene has CDR1 DFQATT and CDR2 SNEGSKA (reference sequence). Trimming removed 0 bases from V and 3 bases from J; junction bases left unmatched: 12. CDR3 sequence (DNA): TGCAGTGCTAGAGATCTCAATCCCAGCGGGGGGTTCTACGAGCAGTACTTC. Translating gives CSARDLNPSGGFYEQYF.